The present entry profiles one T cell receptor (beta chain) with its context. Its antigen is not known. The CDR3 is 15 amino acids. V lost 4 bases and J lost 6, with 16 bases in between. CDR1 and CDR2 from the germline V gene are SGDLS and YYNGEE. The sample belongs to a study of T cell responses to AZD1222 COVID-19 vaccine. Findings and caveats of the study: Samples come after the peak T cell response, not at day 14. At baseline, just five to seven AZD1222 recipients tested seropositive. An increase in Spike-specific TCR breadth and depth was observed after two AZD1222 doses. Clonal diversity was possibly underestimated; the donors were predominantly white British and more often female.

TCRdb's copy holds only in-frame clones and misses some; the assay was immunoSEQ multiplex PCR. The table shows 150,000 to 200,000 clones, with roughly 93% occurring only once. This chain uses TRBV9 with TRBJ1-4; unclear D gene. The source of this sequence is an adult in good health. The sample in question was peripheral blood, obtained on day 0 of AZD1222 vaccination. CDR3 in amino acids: CASSLTEMGYEKLFF. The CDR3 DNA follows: TGTGCCAGCAGCCTGACTGAAATGGGGTATGAAAAACTGTTTTTT.